This is a list of T cell receptor beta chains from one sample in a study of blood T cell repertoires in COVID-19. The table came from immunoSEQ multiplex PCR; TCRdb's copy has only in-frame clones and leaves some out. The sample consists of more than 250,000 clones, around 82% of them appearing once. The sample was peripheral blood. The receptors here all came from a woman in her forties or fifties with acute or convalescent COVID-19. Each CDR3 is given with its conserved first and last residue. Fields, in order: CDR3 DNA, CDR3 protein, J gene, V gene, D gene, clone size. The D gene is left open where the match is weak. The size of a clone is reported for some rows only, either as once, few or many, or as a class for expanded clones.

TGTGCCATCAGGGACAGTGCCACAGATACGCAGTATTTT	CAIRDSATDTQYF	TRBJ2-3	TRBV10-3	.	.
TGTGCCAGCAGCTTGACAGGGGGAAGCTCCTACGAGCAGTACTTC	CASSLTGGSSYEQYF	TRBJ2-7	TRBV5-5	TRBD1	few
TGTGCCAGCAGCTATACAGGGACGGATACGCAGTATTTT	CASSYTGTDTQYF	TRBJ2-3	TRBV7-9	.	.
TGTGCCAGCAGCGGCGCCGGGTTTAGCACAGATACGCAGTATTTT	CASSGAGFSTDTQYF	TRBJ2-3	TRBV4-2	.	.
TGCGCCAGCGGGCCGGGACAGGGGGTTGGCGAGCAGTACTTC	CASGPGQGVGEQYF	TRBJ2-7	TRBV5-1	TRBD1	.
TGTGCCAGCAGCCCGGTACGGGGGGGAAACTATGGCTACACCTTC	CASSPVRGGNYGYTF	TRBJ1-2	TRBV7-2	.	.
TGTGCCAGCACGAAGGGACAGGGACCCACACATGAGCAGTTCTTC	CASTKGQGPTHEQFF	TRBJ2-1	TRBV9	TRBD1	.
TGTGCCAGCAGTGAAGTGGGACAGGGGGCGGGAGATACGCAGTATTTT	CASSEVGQGAGDTQYF	TRBJ2-3	TRBV6-1	TRBD1	.
TGCGCCAGCAGCTTGGTTTCAGGGGGCGATGGCTACACCTTC	CASSLVSGGDGYTF	TRBJ1-2	TRBV5-1	TRBD1	.
TGTGCCAGCAGCTTAGACTCGAACACCGGGGAGCTGTTTTTT	CASSLDSNTGELFF	TRBJ2-2	TRBV7-2	.	.
TGTGCCAGCAGCTTAAACCAGGGCCAGTATGGCTACACCTTC	CASSLNQGQYGYTF	TRBJ1-2	TRBV7-3	.	.
TGTGCCAGCAGTTTCAGACTTGGGAGTGAAGCTTTCTTT	CASSFRLGSEAFF	TRBJ1-1	TRBV27	.	.
TGTGCCAGCAGCCCTTGGGACAGTAAGACTGAAGCTTTCTTT	CASSPWDSKTEAFF	TRBJ1-1	TRBV3-1/TRBV3-2	TRBD1	.
TGTGCCATCAGTGAGGGCCCCACAGATACGCAGTATTTT	CAISEGPTDTQYF	TRBJ2-3	TRBV10-3	.	few